This T cell receptor (beta chain) was retrieved from a study of radiation and T cells in renal cell carcinoma. Study observations and caveats: No pretreatment tumor biopsies were available for baseline clonotypes. In blood, top tumor clones expanded by 2 weeks, shrinking by 4.

Assay used: immunoSEQ multiplex PCR; TCRdb lists only in-frame clones, some missing. The data hold roughly 130,000 clones, with 88% observed a single time. In regard to this clone: Antigen: not known. In the same sample, other DNA sequences code for this CDR3.

Time point reported: baseline pretreatment blood. Documented treatment: 15 Gy SBRT to primary tumor, nephrectomy 4 weeks later. Serial blood draws occurred at baseline and 2 and 4 weeks post-SBRT. The tumor was a clear cell renal cell carcinoma. Germline V gives CDR1 MNHNS, CDR2 SASEGT. The CDR3 has 13 residues. V was pared by 4 bases and J by 4 bases, with 8 bases between. The sequenced sample was blood, obtained from a patient whose treatment included radiotherapy and nephrectomy. The chain is built from TRBV6-1 and TRBJ1-5; possibly TRBD1 for D (5 bases). This receptor was taken from a woman aged 50 to 60 with renal cell carcinoma. The CDR3: CASSGQLNQPQHF. In nucleotides, the CDR3 is TGTGCCAGCAGTGGACAGCTAAATCAGCCCCAGCATTTT.